A single sample is the source of the 18 T cell receptor beta chains below, sequenced in a study of CD8+ T cells in alopecia areata. RNA was isolated and reverse transcribed to cDNA, the sequencing template. This table comes from immunoSEQ multiplex PCR, and its TCRdb copy is limited to in-frame clones, with some not included. In the table there are 200,000 to 250,000 clones, under 70% of which are singletons. The treatment here: oral pan-JAK inhibitor, 5-10 mg twice daily. Sequencing was performed on CD4+ T cells sorted from blood, taken at week 4, from a patient treated with tofacitinib. All receptors come from a human donor with alopecia areata.

The gene calls are TRBV5-1 and TRBJ2-7; D may be TRBD2 (5 bases). Germline assignment: CDR1 SGHRS and CDR2 YFSETQ. CDR3 length equals 13 residues. V was clipped by 4 bases and J by 3 bases, with 11 bases between them. The CDR3 DNA reads TGCGCCAGCAGCCTGCAGAGGGACTACGAGCAGTACTTC. Amino acid sequence: CASSLQRDYEQYF. Supplemented by reference TRBV5-1 and TRBJ2-7, the full variable domain reads KAGVTQTPRYLIKTRGQQVTLSCSPISGHRSVSWYQQTPGQGLQFLFEYFSETQRNKGNFPGRFSGRQFSNSRSEMNVSTLELGDSALYLCASSLQRDYEQYFGPGTRLTVT.

This clone has a handful of counts. At one boundary the junction diverges from the germline segment, which might be a read error. This chain joins TRBV20-1 and TRBJ2-1; D is unclear. CDR1 and CDR2 from the germline V gene are DFQATT and SNEGSKA (reference sequence). This CDR3 has 11 residues. The DNA of the CDR3 is TGCAGTTTCGACTCCGACAATGAGCAGTTCTTC. It encodes CSFDSDNEQFF.

J is TRBJ2-2 and V is TRBV7-2, with D perhaps TRBD2 (5 bases). The V gene lost 5 bases and the J gene lost 8 bases, with 21 bases spanning the gap. The CDR3 has 16 residues. CDR1 and CDR2 (germline): SGHTA, FQGNSA. This CDR3 reads CASSLPRGPSRGELFF. CDR3 nucleotide sequence: TGTGCCAGCAGCCTACCTAGAGGGCCCTCCCGGGGGGAGCTGTTTTTT.

The genes are TRBV25-1 and TRBJ1-2; D gene unclear. The length of the CDR3 is 16 residues. The germline V gene encodes CDR1 MGHDK and CDR2 SYGVNS. Trimming took off 1 base at V and 0 bases at J, with 12 bases between the two ends. DNA for the CDR3: TGTGCCAGCAGTGAATCGGGCAGCGGGACTAACTATGGCTACACCTTC. It yields the protein CASSESGSGTNYGYTF.

Only a few counts were recorded for this clone. V is TRBV7-9 and J is TRBJ1-2; perhaps TRBD1 as D (6 bases). Trimming cost V 8 bases and J 6 bases, with 16 bases left between them. There are 13 residues in the CDR3. The germline gives CDR1 SEHNR, CDR2 FQNEAQ (reference sequence). The CDR3 spells CASGKDSSHGYTF. The CDR3 coding sequence is TGTGCCAGCGGCAAGGACAGTAGCCATGGCTACACCTTC.

The chain uses TRBV29-1 and TRBJ2-3; TRBD1 agrees at 9 bases. Trimming removed 5 bases from V and 5 bases from J; junction bases left unmatched: 5. CDR1 SQVTM and CDR2 ANQGSEA come from the germline V gene. The CDR3 sequence is 13 residues long. The CDR3 DNA follows: TGCAGCGTTCGACAGGGGGTGGTAGATACGCAGTATTTT. Encoded protein: CSVRQGVVDTQYF.

CDR3 amino acids: CASSFATDTQYF. The CDR3 nucleotides read TGCGCCAGCAGCTTTGCCACAGATACGCAGTATTTT. The chain employs TRBV5-1 and TRBJ2-3, with unresolved D. This CDR3 has 12 amino acids. The V gene's germline CDR1 is SGHRS and CDR2 YFSETQ. Between the trimmed V and J ends, which lost 2 bases and 2 bases, there was a span of 3 bases.

The V and J genes are TRBV5-4 and TRBJ2-1, with D hard to call. V was trimmed by 0 bases and J by 9 bases, leaving 16 bases between them. The CDR3 is made up of 15 amino acids. Germline V gene sequence: CDR1 SGHNT, CDR2 YYREEE (reference sequence). The CDR3 region is CASSLGTRLVGEQFF. The CDR3 bases are TGTGCCAGCAGCTTGGGGACGCGGCTCGTGGGTGAGCAGTTCTTC.

The chain uses TRBV20-1 and TRBJ2-1, with D possibly matching TRBD1 (5 bases). Trimming stripped 5 bases from V and 8 bases from J, with 7 bases between. Per germline, CDR1 DFQATT and CDR2 SNEGSKA (reference sequence). This CDR3 has 10 amino acids. Here the CDR3 DNA reads TGCAGTGCTGCCAGGGATGAGCAGTTCTTC. Amino acid sequence: CSAARDEQFF.

This clone was counted a few times. The chain couples TRBV4-3 to TRBJ2-6; D is unclear. Per germline, CDR1 LGHNA and CDR2 YSLEER. V dropped 3 bases and J dropped 0 bases, with 3 bases sitting between them. The CDR3 is 14 residues long. In nucleotides, the CDR3 is TGCGCCAGCAGCCACGCCTCTGGGGCCAACGTCCTGACTTTC. Amino acid sequence: CASSHASGANVLTF.

The chain couples TRBV27 to TRBJ1-2; no clear D gene. The germline gives CDR1 MNHEY, CDR2 SMNVEV (reference sequence). V lost 5 bases, J lost 5 bases, and 18 bases lay in between. The CDR3 is 15 amino acids. CDR3 residues: CASSPTYGRPYGYTF. The DNA for the CDR3 is TGTGCCAGCAGTCCGACCTATGGACGGCCTTATGGCTACACCTTC.

The V gene is TRBV30, the J gene TRBJ1-2; D remains ambiguous. Looked up from germline, CDR1 is GTSNPN and CDR2 is SVGIG (reference sequence). Trimming cost V 0 bases and J 7 bases, with 18 bases left between them. This CDR3 has 15 amino acids. The CDR3 nucleotides are TGTGCCTGGAGTGTAAGGAGGACGGGCTTTGGTGGCTACACCTTC. Its translation is CAWSVRRTGFGGYTF.

The chain recombines TRBV7-2 with TRBJ2-1, with TRBD2 matching over 13 bases. Germline V gene data show CDR1 as SGHTA and CDR2 as FQGNSA. The trim removed 0 bases at V and 9 bases at J, leaving 2 bases unmatched. This CDR3 has 15 amino acids. Written as DNA, the CDR3 is TGTGCCAGCAGCTTAGCGACTAGCGGGGGGCGTGAGCAGTTCTTC. As protein: CASSLATSGGREQFF.

This rearrangement joins TRBV30 to TRBJ1-4; D is undetermined. This CDR3 has 9 amino acids. Germline values: CDR1 GTSNPN, CDR2 SVGIG (reference sequence). Trimming stripped 3 bases from V and 10 bases from J, with 3 bases between. The CDR3 reads CAWRGKLFF. CDR3 nucleotides: TGTGCCTGGAGGGGAAAACTGTTTTTT.

This clone was seen once. This chain links TRBV6-6 with TRBJ2-5, with unresolved D. The CDR3 is made up of 11 amino acids. Trimming removed 4 bases at V and 7 bases at J, with 7 bases between. Per the germline V gene, CDR1 is MNHNY and CDR2 is SVGAGI (reference sequence). The CDR3, as DNA: TGTGCCAGCAGTTTAAGGCTGACCCAGTACTTC. Protein product: CASSLRLTQYF.

The chain has TRBV30 and TRBJ1-6; D gene unclear. Germline assignment: CDR1 GTSNPN and CDR2 SVGIG (reference sequence). V lost 3 bases to trimming and J lost 14 bases, with 14 bases between them. The CDR3 is made up of 12 amino acids. The CDR3 spells CAWRPTTLALHF. The CDR3, as DNA: TGTGCCTGGAGACCGACGACCCTCGCCCTCCACTTT.

This clone has just a few counts. The chain combines TRBV4-2 with TRBJ2-2, with D possibly TRBD1 on 5 matching bases. Between the trimmed V and J ends, which lost 1 base and 0 bases, there was a span of 12 bases. This CDR3 has 17 residues. CDR1 is LGHNA, CDR2 YNFKEQ, per germline. The CDR3 DNA is TGTGCCAGCAGCCAAGCGGTCGACAGCGCGAACACCGGGGAGCTGTTTTTT. It yields the protein CASSQAVDSANTGELFF.

This chain connects TRBV15 to TRBJ2-5; a possible D gene is TRBD1 (5 bases). CDR3 size: 14 residues. CDR1 and CDR2 from the germline V gene are LNHNV and YYDKDF (reference sequence). V shed 0 bases and J shed 5 bases, with 10 bases lying between them. CDR3 DNA: TGTGCCACCAGCAGAGATAAGGGGCGGGAGACCCAGTACTTC. Translating it yields CATSRDKGRETQYF.